This TCR beta chain was captured in a study of shared clonotypes between healthy human individuals. Study results and caveats: Clonotype sharing across several donors was observed for about 5.2% of naive CD4 clonotypes. Compared with memory subsets, naive subsets generally had larger estimated richness.

Terminally differentiated effector memory CD45RA+ cells were excluded by CCR7 positive selection of CD45RO-negative cells. Repertoires were generated with immunoSEQ multiplex PCR, while TCRdb's copy carries only in-frame clones and drops some. The sample yields 700,000 to 950,000 clones, roughly 96% seen once. For this clone: What it recognizes is unknown.

The V gene lost 1 base and the J gene lost 1 base, with 8 bases spanning the gap. This CDR3 has 14 residues. Germline V gene data show CDR1 as SGHDT and CDR2 as YYEEEE. This TCR derives from a man aged 30-40 years in good health. The specimen sequenced was naive CD8+ T cells sorted from blood. The V call is TRBV5-6, the J call TRBJ1-1, with D possibly TRBD1 on 6 matching bases. The CDR3 spells CASSLPDRNTEAFF. CDR3 bases: TGTGCCAGCAGCTTGCCGGACAGGAACACTGAAGCTTTCTTT.